Detailed here is one T cell receptor (beta chain). Its specificity is not known. This sample was included in a study of vaccination effects on CD4 cells after COVID-19. Study in general: Post-vaccine sampling occurred a median 72 days after the second dose. Study-level findings and limits: Infection- and vaccine-induced clones contracted markedly late after vaccination.

Generated by immunoSEQ multiplex PCR, the TCRdb table keeps only in-frame clones and is missing some. The table lists roughly 71,000 clones, about 80% of them singletons. Antigen-specific CD4+ T cells expanded by the ViraFEST assay with viral peptide pools were then sequenced. CD4+ T cells were isolated after around ten days of culture. It was two doses of either the BNT162b2 or mRNA-1273 vaccine that participants received. The CDR3 contains 12 residues. Germline V CDR1 and CDR2: KGHSH, LQKENI. V lost 5 bases to trimming and J lost 3 bases, with 5 bases between them. The V call is TRBV18, the J call TRBJ1-5; D not resolved. The TCR was taken from a human donor who received a COVID-19 vaccine. The sample was CD4+ T cells from PBMCs cultured with HCoV-OC43 spike peptides, taken after COVID-19 vaccination. Subset denoted: HCoV-OC43 spike overlapping peptide pool stimulation. The CDR3 DNA reads as TGTGCCAGCTCAGCCGACAATCAGCCCCAGCATTTT. The encoded protein is CASSADNQPQHF.